The 18 T cell receptor beta chains below were found in one sample sequenced in a study of blood T cell repertoires in COVID-19. Repertoires were generated with immunoSEQ multiplex PCR, while TCRdb's copy carries only in-frame clones and drops some. The sample holds a few hundred thousand clones, over 75% seen once. Sequencing was done on a sample of PBMCs or T cells enriched from blood (not recorded which). These receptors were taken from a woman under 30 in a cohort exposed to, infected with or recovered from COVID-19 (not recorded which).

J is TRBJ1-6 and V is TRBV4-1; D is unclear. This CDR3 contains 13 residues. CDR1 and CDR2 from the germline V gene are MGHRA and YSYEKL. Trimming removed 4 bases from V and 12 bases from J, with 13 bases in between. DNA for the CDR3: TGCGCCAGCAGCCCAGAACCAAGCGTACCCCTCCACTTT. Amino acid sequence: CASSPEPSVPLHF.

This clone was seen once. The chain couples TRBV7-9 to TRBJ2-5; D possibly corresponds to TRBD2 (7 bases). Deletions cut 0 bases from V and 5 bases from J, with 13 bases between. The CDR3 has 15 amino acids. The V gene's germline CDR1 is SEHNR and CDR2 FQNEAQ (reference sequence). CDR3 amino acids: CASSLAQGRGETQYF. The CDR3 coding sequence is TGTGCCAGCAGCTTAGCGCAGGGGCGGGGGGAGACCCAGTACTTC.

This clone has just a few counts. The chain employs TRBV19 and TRBJ1-3; no clear D gene. Between the trimmed V and J ends, which lost 4 bases and 0 bases, there was a span of 10 bases. This CDR3 has 15 amino acids. Germline V gene data show CDR1 as LNHDA and CDR2 as SQIVND (reference sequence). The CDR3 spells CASSRGMSSGNTIYF. As DNA, the CDR3 is TGTGCCAGTAGTAGAGGGATGAGCTCTGGAAACACCATATATTTT.

The CDR3 nucleotides are TGTGCCAGCAGTTACGAACTAGCGGGGACTAGCACAGATACGCAGTATTTT. It codes for CASSYELAGTSTDTQYF. This chain connects TRBV6-2 or TRBV6-3 to TRBJ2-3, with TRBD2 identical over 10 bases. This CDR3 has 17 amino acids. V shed 2 bases, J shed 0 bases, and the junction held 5 bases outside the gene matches. Germline V gene lookup returns CDR1 MNHEY and CDR2 SVGEGT.

This clone was counted a single time. The rearrangement links TRBV25-1 to TRBJ1-3; D remains ambiguous. This CDR3 comprises 16 residues. The V and J ends lost 3 bases and 5 bases respectively, with 17 bases between them. CDR1 is MGHDK and CDR2 is SYGVNS in the germline V gene. In DNA form, the CDR3 reads TGTGCCAGCAGTGAGGTAAAAGGTCCCGGGAGAAACACCATATATTTT. It yields the protein CASSEVKGPGRNTIYF.

The rearrangement uses TRBV9 and TRBJ1-1, with 11 bases matching TRBD1. The CDR3 sequence is 16 residues long. Trimming at V came to 2 bases and at J to 4 bases, leaving 7 bases not matched to a gene. The V gene's germline CDR1 is SGDLS and CDR2 YYNGEE. The CDR3 region is CASSVSDRGLLTEAFF. CDR3 in DNA: TGTGCCAGCAGCGTCTCGGACAGGGGGCTCCTCACTGAAGCTTTCTTT.

The V gene is TRBV15, the J gene TRBJ1-5, with D tentatively TRBD1 (6 bases). Trimming removed 1 base from V and 2 bases from J, with 18 bases in between. Germline CDR1 and CDR2: LNHNV and YYDKDF (reference sequence). The CDR3 is 18 amino acids. CDR3 sequence (DNA): TGTGCCACCAGCAGAGCCCACCTCCAGGGGAGAGGCAATCAGCCCCAGCATTTT. Protein sequence: CATSRAHLQGRGNQPQHF. Full variable domain (missing parts from reference TRBV15 and TRBJ1-5): DAMVIQNPRYQVTQFGKPVTLSCSQTLNHNVMYWYQQKSSQAPKLLFHYYDKDFNNEADTPDNFQSRRPNTSFCFLDIRSPGLGDTAMYLCATSRAHLQGRGNQPQHFGDGTRLSIL.

The chain combines TRBV2 with TRBJ2-3, with D unresolved. V gave up 5 bases and J gave up 2 bases, with 5 bases separating them. Germline V gene sequence: CDR1 SNHLY, CDR2 FYNNEI. The CDR3 length is 12 residues. In nucleotides, the CDR3 is TGTGCCAGCAGTCCCCACACAGATACGCAGTATTTT. Its protein is CASSPHTDTQYF.

V usage is TRBV3-1 (or the pseudogene TRBV3-2) and J usage is TRBJ1-2; 8 bases are shared with TRBD1. The germline gives CDR1 LGHDT, CDR2 YNNKEL (reference sequence). The CDR3 extends over 14 amino acids. V was pared by 4 bases and J by 2 bases, with 3 bases of the junction left unmatched. The CDR3 sequence: CASSPTGGNYGYTF. Here the CDR3 DNA reads TGTGCCAGCAGCCCCACAGGGGGAAACTATGGCTACACCTTC.

V and J are TRBV19 and TRBJ2-1, with D possibly being TRBD2 (6 bases). V lost 5 bases to trimming and J lost 5 bases, with 10 bases between them. Per germline, CDR1 LNHDA and CDR2 SQIVND (reference sequence). This CDR3 is 13 amino acids long. The CDR3 nucleotides read TGTGCCAGTAGTGGGGGGTGGGACAATGAGCAGTTCTTC. Translated, it gives CASSGGWDNEQFF.

This clone has a handful of counts. The V gene is TRBV20-1, the J gene TRBJ1-2, with TRBD1 as a possible D gene (6 bases). The CDR3 is 13 residues long. Trimming took off 3 bases at V and 3 bases at J, with 11 bases between the two ends. Per the germline V gene, CDR1 is DFQATT and CDR2 is SNEGSKA (reference sequence). The CDR3 reads CSASPGVHYGYTF. In DNA, the CDR3 is TGCAGTGCTAGTCCAGGGGTTCACTATGGCTACACCTTC.

V gene TRBV5-6 combines with J gene TRBJ2-4; D is ambiguous. The V end lost 1 base, the J end lost 3 bases, and 11 bases lay between the germline ends. CDR3 size: 15 residues. Germline V lookup: CDR1 SGHDT, CDR2 YYEEEE. The CDR3, as DNA: TGTGCCAGCAGCTTGATGCACAGTGGCAAAAACATTCAGTACTTC. This sequence encodes CASSLMHSGKNIQYF. Supplemented by reference TRBV5-6 and TRBJ2-4, the full variable domain reads DAGVTQSPTHLIKTRGQQVTLRCSPKSGHDTVSWYQQALGQGPQFIFQYYEEEERQRGNFPDRFSGHQFPNYSSELNVNALLLGDSALYLCASSLMHSGKNIQYFGAGTRLSVL.

J is TRBJ2-7 and V is TRBV11-2; TRBD1 agrees at 9 bases. The germline V gene encodes CDR1 SGHAT and CDR2 FQNNGV. V was pared by 3 bases and J by 2 bases, with 2 bases of the junction left unmatched. This CDR3 has 14 residues. CDR3 sequence (DNA): TGTGCCAGCAGCTTTAGACAGGGGGCCTACGAGCAGTACTTC. This encodes CASSFRQGAYEQYF.

The CDR3 DNA follows: TGTGCCAGCAGGGGAGCGGGAGCAGAAACCGGGGAGCTGTTTTTT. Translation: CASRGAGAETGELFF. This chain links TRBV11-1 with TRBJ2-2; 8 nucleotides line up with TRBD2. The CDR3 is 15 amino acids. Germline-derived CDR1 and CDR2 are SGHAT and FQDESV (reference sequence). The junction had 8 bases not matched to a gene; V was cut back by 6 bases and J by 5 bases.

The chain couples TRBV5-4 to TRBJ2-5, with TRBD2 matching 16 bases. Germline loops: CDR1 SGHNT, CDR2 YYREEE (reference sequence). J was trimmed by 5 bases and V by 3 bases; bases with no gene match: 4. This CDR3 comprises 16 residues. DNA of the CDR3: TGTGCCAGCAGCTCCGGGACTAGCGGGGGGGATGAGACCCAGTACTTC. Protein: CASSSGTSGGDETQYF.

The chain couples TRBV3-1 (or the pseudogene TRBV3-2) to TRBJ1-4; D uncertain. Trimming left V 1 base short and J 8 bases short, with 5 bases between. CDR3 length: 12 residues. Germline values: CDR1 LGHDT, CDR2 YNNKEL (reference sequence). The CDR3 DNA sequence: TGTGCCAGCAGCCAAGGTCCGGAAAAACTGTTTTTT. Its translation: CASSQGPEKLFF.

The gene calls are TRBV10-3 and TRBJ2-3; 14 bases fit TRBD2. Trimming removed 6 bases from V and 0 bases from J; junction bases left unmatched: 8. The CDR3 has 18 residues. The germline gives CDR1 ENHRY, CDR2 SYGVKD. CDR3 loop: CAIRPGLAGASSTDTQYF. CDR3 coding DNA: TGTGCCATCAGACCGGGACTAGCGGGGGCTTCTAGCACAGATACGCAGTATTTT.

The chain carries TRBV11-1 and TRBJ2-1; D unresolved. The CDR3 runs 13 residues. Germline CDR1 reads SGHAT; CDR2 reads FQDESV (reference sequence). The V end was cut by 1 base, the J end by 5 bases, with 6 bases between. This chain's CDR3 is CASSLGHNNEQFF. Written as DNA, the CDR3 is TGTGCCAGCAGCTTAGGACACAACAATGAGCAGTTCTTC.